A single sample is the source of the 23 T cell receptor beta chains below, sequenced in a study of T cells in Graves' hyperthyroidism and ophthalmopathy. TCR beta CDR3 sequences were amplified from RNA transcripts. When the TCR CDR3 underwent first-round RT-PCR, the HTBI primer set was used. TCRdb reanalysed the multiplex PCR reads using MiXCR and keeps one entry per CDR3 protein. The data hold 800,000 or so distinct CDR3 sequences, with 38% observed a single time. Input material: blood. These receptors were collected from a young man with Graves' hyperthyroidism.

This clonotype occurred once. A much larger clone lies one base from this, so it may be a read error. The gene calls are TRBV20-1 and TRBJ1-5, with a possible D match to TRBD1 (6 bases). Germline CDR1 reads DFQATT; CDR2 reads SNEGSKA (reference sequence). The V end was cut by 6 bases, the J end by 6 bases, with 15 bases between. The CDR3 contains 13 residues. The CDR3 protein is CSAYRQDSQPQHF. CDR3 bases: TGCAGTGCATATCGACAGGACAGTCAGCCCCAGCATTTT.

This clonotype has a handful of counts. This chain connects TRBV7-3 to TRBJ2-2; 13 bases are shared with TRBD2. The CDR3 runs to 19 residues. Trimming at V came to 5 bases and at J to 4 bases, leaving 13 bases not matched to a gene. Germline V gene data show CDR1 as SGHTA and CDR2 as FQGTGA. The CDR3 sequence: CASSPTGLAGAMFTGELFF. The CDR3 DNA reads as TGTGCCAGCAGCCCCACCGGACTAGCGGGGGCCATGTTCACCGGGGAGCTGTTTTTT.

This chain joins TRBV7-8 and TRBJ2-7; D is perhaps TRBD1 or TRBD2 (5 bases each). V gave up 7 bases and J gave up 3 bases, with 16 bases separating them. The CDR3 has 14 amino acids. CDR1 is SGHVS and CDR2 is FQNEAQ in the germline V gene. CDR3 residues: CASNFRDVGYEQYF. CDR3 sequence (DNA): TGTGCCAGCAACTTCCGGGACGTGGGCTACGAGCAGTACTTC.

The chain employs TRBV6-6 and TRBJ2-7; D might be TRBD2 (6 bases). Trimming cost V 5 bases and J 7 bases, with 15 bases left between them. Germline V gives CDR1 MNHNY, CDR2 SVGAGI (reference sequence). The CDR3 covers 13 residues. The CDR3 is CASSELTRREQYF. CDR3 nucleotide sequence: TGTGCCAGCAGTGAGTTGACTAGGCGGGAGCAGTACTTC.

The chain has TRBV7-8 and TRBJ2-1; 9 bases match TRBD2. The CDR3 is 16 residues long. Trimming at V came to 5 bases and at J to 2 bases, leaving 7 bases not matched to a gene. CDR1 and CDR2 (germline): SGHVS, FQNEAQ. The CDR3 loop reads CASSLGGTSTYNEQFF. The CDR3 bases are TGTGCCAGCAGCCTAGGGGGGACTAGCACCTACAATGAGCAGTTCTTC.

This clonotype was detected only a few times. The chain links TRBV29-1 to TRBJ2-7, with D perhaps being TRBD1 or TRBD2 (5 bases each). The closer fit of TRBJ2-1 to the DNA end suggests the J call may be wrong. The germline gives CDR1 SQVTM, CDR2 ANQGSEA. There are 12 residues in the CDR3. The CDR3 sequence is CSVERDVGEQFF. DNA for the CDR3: TGCAGCGTTGAAAGGGACGTCGGTGAGCAGTTCTTC.

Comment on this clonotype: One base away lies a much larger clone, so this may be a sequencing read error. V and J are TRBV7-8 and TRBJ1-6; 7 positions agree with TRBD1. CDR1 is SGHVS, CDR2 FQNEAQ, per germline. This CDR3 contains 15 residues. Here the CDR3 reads CTSSPAGQYNSPLHF. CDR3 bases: TGTACCAGCAGCCCAGCGGGACAGTATAATTCACCCCTCCACTTT.

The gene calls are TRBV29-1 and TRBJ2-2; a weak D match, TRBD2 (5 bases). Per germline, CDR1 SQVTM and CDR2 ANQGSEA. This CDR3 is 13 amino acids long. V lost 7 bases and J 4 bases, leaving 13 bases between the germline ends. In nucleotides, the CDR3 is TGCAGCGCTGACCCCCGGGGCACCGGGGAGCTGTTTTTT. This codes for CSADPRGTGELFF.

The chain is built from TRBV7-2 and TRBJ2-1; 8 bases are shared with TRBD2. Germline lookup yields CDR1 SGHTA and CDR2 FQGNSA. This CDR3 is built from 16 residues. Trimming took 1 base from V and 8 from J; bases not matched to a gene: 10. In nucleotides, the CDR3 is TGTGCCAGCAGCTTAGAACCGGGGGGGGGTCACGATGAGCAGTTCTTC. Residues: CASSLEPGGGHDEQFF.

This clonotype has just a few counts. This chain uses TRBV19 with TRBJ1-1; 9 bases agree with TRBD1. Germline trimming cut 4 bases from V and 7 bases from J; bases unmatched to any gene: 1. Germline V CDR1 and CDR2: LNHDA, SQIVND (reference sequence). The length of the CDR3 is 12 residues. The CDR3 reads CASSKDRGEAFF. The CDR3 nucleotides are TGTGCCAGTAGTAAGGACAGGGGTGAAGCTTTCTTT.

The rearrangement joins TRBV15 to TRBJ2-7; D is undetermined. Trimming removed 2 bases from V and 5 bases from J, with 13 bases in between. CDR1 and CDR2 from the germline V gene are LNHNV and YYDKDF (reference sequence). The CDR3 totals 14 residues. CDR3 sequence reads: CATSRLPGTDEQYF. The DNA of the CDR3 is TGTGCCACCAGCAGACTCCCAGGAACGGACGAGCAGTACTTC.

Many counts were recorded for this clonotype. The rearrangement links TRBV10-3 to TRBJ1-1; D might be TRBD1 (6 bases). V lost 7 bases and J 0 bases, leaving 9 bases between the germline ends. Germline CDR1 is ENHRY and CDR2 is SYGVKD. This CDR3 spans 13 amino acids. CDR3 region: CAIMDSLNTEAFF. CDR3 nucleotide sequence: TGTGCCATCATGGACAGCTTGAACACTGAAGCTTTCTTT.

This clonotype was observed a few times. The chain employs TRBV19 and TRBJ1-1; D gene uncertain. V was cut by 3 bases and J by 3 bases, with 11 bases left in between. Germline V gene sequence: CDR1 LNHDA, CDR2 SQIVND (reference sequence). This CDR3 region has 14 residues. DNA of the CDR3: TGTGCCAGTAGTATGGGGAGTCAGTACACTGAAGCTTTCTTT. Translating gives CASSMGSQYTEAFF.

The CDR3 spells CASSPTSRDGYEQYF. CDR3 sequence (DNA): TGTGCCAGCTCACCAACCTCTCGGGACGGCTACGAGCAGTACTTC. The rearrangement joins TRBV9 to TRBJ2-7; D tentatively reads TRBD1 or TRBD2 (5 bases each). The V end was cut by 7 bases, the J end by 3 bases, with 20 bases between. The germline CDR1 and CDR2 sequences are SGDLS and YYNGEE. The CDR3 consists of 15 residues.

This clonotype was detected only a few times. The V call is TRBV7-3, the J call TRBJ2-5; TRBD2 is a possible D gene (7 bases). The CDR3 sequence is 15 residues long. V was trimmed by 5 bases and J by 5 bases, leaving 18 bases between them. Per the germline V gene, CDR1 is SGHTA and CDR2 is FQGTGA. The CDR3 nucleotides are TGTGCCAGCAGCCCGGGACGGGGGGCTGGTGAGACCCAGTACTTC. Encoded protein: CASSPGRGAGETQYF.

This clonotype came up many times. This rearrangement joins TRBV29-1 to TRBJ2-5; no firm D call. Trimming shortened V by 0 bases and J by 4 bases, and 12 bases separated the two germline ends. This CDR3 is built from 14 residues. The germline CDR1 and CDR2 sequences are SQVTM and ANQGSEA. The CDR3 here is CSVEDLNETETQYF. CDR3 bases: TGCAGCGTTGAAGATCTGAATGAAACAGAGACCCAGTACTTC.

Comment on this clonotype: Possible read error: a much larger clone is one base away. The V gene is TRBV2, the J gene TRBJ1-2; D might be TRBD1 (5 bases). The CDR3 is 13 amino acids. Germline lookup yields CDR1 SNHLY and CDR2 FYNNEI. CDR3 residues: CASLGENFYGDTF. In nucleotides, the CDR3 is TGTGCCAGCTTGGGGGAGAACTTCTATGGCGACACCTTC.

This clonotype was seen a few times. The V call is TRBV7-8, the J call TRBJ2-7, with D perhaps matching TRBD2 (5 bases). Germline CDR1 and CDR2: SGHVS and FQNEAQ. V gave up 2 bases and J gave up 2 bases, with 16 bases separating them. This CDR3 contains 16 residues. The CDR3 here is CASSLSPLALTYEQYF. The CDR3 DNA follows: TGTGCCAGCAGCTTATCCCCTTTAGCGCTTACCTACGAGCAGTACTTC.

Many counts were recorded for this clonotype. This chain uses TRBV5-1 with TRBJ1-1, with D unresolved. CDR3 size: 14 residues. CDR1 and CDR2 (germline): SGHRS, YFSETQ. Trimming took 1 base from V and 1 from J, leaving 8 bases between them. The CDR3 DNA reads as TGCGCCAGCAGCTTGAACGGCGAGAACACTGAAGCTTTCTTT. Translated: CASSLNGENTEAFF.

The CDR3 DNA sequence: TGCAGTGCCTGGGACGGGGGAACCGGGGAGCTGTTTTTT. Translating it yields CSAWDGGTGELFF. This chain links TRBV20-1 with TRBJ2-2; D may be TRBD2 (6 bases). CDR1 DFQATT and CDR2 SNEGSKA come from the germline V gene (reference sequence). V was trimmed by 6 bases and J by 5 bases, leaving 13 bases between them. CDR3 length: 13 residues.

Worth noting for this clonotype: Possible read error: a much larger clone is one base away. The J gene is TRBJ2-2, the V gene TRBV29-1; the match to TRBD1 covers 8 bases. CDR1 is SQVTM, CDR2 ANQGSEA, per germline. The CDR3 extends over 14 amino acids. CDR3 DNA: TGCGGCGTAGACAGGGGCCAGAACACCGGGGAGCTGTTTTTT. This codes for CGVDRGQNTGELFF.

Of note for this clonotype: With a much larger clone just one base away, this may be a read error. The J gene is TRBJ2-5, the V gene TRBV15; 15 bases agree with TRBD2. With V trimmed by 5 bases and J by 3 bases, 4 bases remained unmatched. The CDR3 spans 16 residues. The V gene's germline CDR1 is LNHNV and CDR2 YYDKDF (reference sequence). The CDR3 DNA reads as TGTGCCACCAGCGGCGGGACTAGCGGGAGGAAAGAGACCCAGTACTTC. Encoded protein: CATSGGTSGRKETQYF.

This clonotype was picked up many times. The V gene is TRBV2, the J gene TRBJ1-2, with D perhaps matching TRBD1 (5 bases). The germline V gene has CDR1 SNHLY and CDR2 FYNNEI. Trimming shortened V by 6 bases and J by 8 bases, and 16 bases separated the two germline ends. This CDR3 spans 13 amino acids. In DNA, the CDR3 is TGTGCCAGCAGACCTTCCTACGGGGGGGGCTACACCTTC. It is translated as CASRPSYGGGYTF.